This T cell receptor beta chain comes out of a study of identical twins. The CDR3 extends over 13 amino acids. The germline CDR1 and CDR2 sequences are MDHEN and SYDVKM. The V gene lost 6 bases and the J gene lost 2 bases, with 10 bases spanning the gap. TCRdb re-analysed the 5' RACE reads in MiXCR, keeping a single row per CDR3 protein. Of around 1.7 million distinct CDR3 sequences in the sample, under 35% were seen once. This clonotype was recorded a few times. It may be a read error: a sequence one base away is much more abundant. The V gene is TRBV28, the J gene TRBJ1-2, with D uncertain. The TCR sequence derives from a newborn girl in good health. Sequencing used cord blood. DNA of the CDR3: TGTGCCAGCAGCTTCGCACAGAACTATGGCTACACCTTC. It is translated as CASSFAQNYGYTF.